The entry that follows covers one T cell receptor beta chain sequence. What it binds is not known. Each CDR3 protein gets one entry after TCRdb re-called the reads with MiXCR. Of approximately 300,000 distinct CDR3 sequences listed, under 35% were seen once; the top ten hold around 18%. This record belongs to a study of T cell repertoires in cytomegalovirus infection. Study overall: Public TCR beta signature analysis indicated the presence of both CMV infection and matching HLA type.

Study outcomes and limitations: Clonotype analysis showed dominance of the ex vivo response by HLA-C-restricted CMV-specific TCR beta clonotypes.

The CDR3 is 15 amino acids. Trimming shortened V by 5 bases and J by 4 bases, and 17 bases separated the two germline ends. CDR1 and CDR2 (germline): SGHTA, FQGNSA. This TCR derives from a human donor in good health (CMV status not recorded). Some clones in this sample may be carry-over from other donors' samples. The rearrangement uses TRBV7-2 and TRBJ1-2; possible D gene TRBD1, 5 bases. The input for sequencing was cultured PBMCs, taken from culture after CMV antigen stimulation. CDR3 nucleotide sequence: TGTGCCAGCAGCCAAAGACAGACTTTTATCTATGGCTACACCTTC. Protein: CASSQRQTFIYGYTF.